Detailed here is one T cell receptor (beta chain). Its specificity is unknown. The CDR3 extends over 15 amino acids. Deletions cut 8 bases from V and 5 bases from J, with 19 bases between. In germline, CDR1 is SGHAT, CDR2 FQNNGV. Only in-frame clones appear in the TCRdb table, and some are missing; sequencing was by immunoSEQ multiplex PCR. The sample includes some 86,000 clones, about 95% seen only once; the top ten take roughly a tenth. The data are from a study of OX40 agonist ivuxolimab in advanced cancers. Study details: Antecedent anti-PD-1, anti-PD-L1 or anti-CTLA-4 therapy was permissible, with 35% to 40% having received some. Findings and caveats of the study: Certain nonresponders likewise exhibited a low normalized T-cell clonal expansion.

The rearrangement links TRBV11-2 to TRBJ2-1; D tentatively reads TRBD1 or TRBD2 (5 bases each). The sample in question was CD4+ or CD8+ T cells sorted from blood, obtained in a trial of the OX40 agonist ivuxolimab. This clonotype was obtained from an adult with an advanced solid tumor such as melanoma, head and neck, liver or kidney cancer. DNA of the CDR3: TGTGCCAGCGGGGAACAGGTAGGACTCGACAATGAGCAGTTCTTC. Amino acids: CASGEQVGLDNEQFF.